Reported below is one TCR beta chain. The data stem from a study of blood T cell repertoires in COVID-19. Overall study: The origin of the acute and convalescent COVID-19 samples was the United States, Italy and Spain. Sources were T cells, B-cell-depleted T cells, or PBMCs; the material itself was cDNA or gDNA.

TCRdb's copy holds only in-frame clones and misses some; the assay was immunoSEQ multiplex PCR. The sample yields about 230,000 clones, around four fifths seen once. Between the trimmed V and J ends, which lost 6 bases and 5 bases, there was a span of 16 bases. The CDR3 runs 15 residues. The germline gives CDR1 ENHRY, CDR2 SYGVKD. This sequence joins TRBV10-3 and TRBJ1-4; D is possibly TRBD1 (6 bases). The sequenced sample consisted of peripheral blood. The TCR sequence derives from a man aged 80 or over with acute or convalescent COVID-19. CDR3: CAISQGTSGNEKLFF. In nucleotides, the CDR3 is TGTGCCATCAGCCAGGGGACCTCTGGGAATGAAAAACTGTTTTTT.